This TCR beta chain was recovered during a study of patients and donors after allogeneic stem cell transplantation. TCRdb reprocessed the RT-PCR reads via MiXCR and lists one record per CDR3 protein. This table holds some 200,000 distinct CDR3 sequences, around two fifths found once. V lost 5 bases and J lost 10, with 12 bases in between. The CDR3 is made up of 13 amino acids. Sample: blood, either unsorted or a sorted T cell fraction (not recorded which). The rearrangement uses TRBV12-3 or TRBV12-4 and TRBJ1-6; the D is unclear. This clonotype was sampled from a human donor who was either an allogeneic HSCT recipient or a stem cell or donor lymphocyte infusion donor (not recorded which). It is not recorded whose cells these are; they may come from a transplant donor. CDR3 sequence: CASSVGARSPLHF. The CDR3 bases are TGTGCCAGCAGTGTAGGAGCTCGCTCACCCCTCCACTTT.